This T cell receptor beta chain originates from a study of response to subunit inactivated influenza vaccine. MiXCR, applied by TCRdb to the RT-PCR reads, yields one record per CDR3 protein. The sample lists roughly 570,000 distinct CDR3 sequences; 13% were seen once. Findings and caveats of the study: Each seasonal influenza vaccination, the authors suggested, recruits few new T cells.

The germline V gene has CDR1 SNHLY and CDR2 FYNNEI. The CDR3 consists of 15 residues. V was clipped by 3 bases and J by 4 bases, with 16 bases between them. The table lists this clonotype with a few counts. The antigen remains undetermined. The genes are TRBV2 and TRBJ2-7; weak D call: TRBD2 (6 bases). The material sequenced was PBMCs from blood, taken roughly 47 days after vaccination. The sequence was collected from a man aged 45-60 years who received an inactivated influenza vaccine. The CDR3 region has the DNA TGTGCCAGCAGTGAGCAGATAGGCGGGACTTACGAGCAGTACTTC. This translates into CASSEQIGGTYEQYF.